Listed here are 22 T cell receptor beta chains from one sample, sequenced in a study of identical twins. TCRdb passed the 5' RACE reads through MiXCR, listing each CDR3 protein once. The sample includes 1.5 million to 2 million distinct CDR3 sequences, around 33% seen only once; the top ten take roughly 0.3%. Specimen: cord blood. The receptors derive from a newborn girl in good health.

Points on this clonotype: This may stem from a read error, because a much larger clone lies one nucleotide away. The rearrangement uses TRBV28 and TRBJ2-5, with TRBD2 matching over 13 bases. The CDR3 spans 13 residues. The V segment lost 11 bases and the J segment 11 bases; nucleotides outside the gene matches: 11. The germline gives CDR1 MDHEN, CDR2 SYDVKM. As DNA, the CDR3 is TGTGCCGCTGGGACTAGCGGGATAGATGAGCAGTACTTC. Translation gives CAAGTSGIDEQYF.

The chain's CDR3 is CASSQDLAGSNSPLHF. The CDR3, as DNA: TGCGCCAGCAGCCAAGATCTCGCAGGGAGCAATTCACCCCTCCACTTT. The chain employs TRBV4-3 and TRBJ1-6; perhaps TRBD1 as D (5 bases). Germline values: CDR1 LGHNA, CDR2 YSLEER. V was cut by 0 bases and J by 7 bases, with 13 bases left in between. The CDR3 runs to 16 residues.

This clonotype has just a few counts. The chain links TRBV9 to TRBJ2-1; 7 bases map to TRBD1. The length of the CDR3 is 15 residues. Germline V gene lookup returns CDR1 SGDLS and CDR2 YYNGEE. The V segment lost 4 bases and the J segment 6 bases; nucleotides outside the gene matches: 10. The CDR3 spells CASSPRAGGRNEQFF. CDR3 bases: TGTGCCAGCAGCCCACGGGCAGGGGGTCGCAATGAGCAGTTCTTC.

The V call is TRBV28, the J call TRBJ2-6, with D hard to call. CDR3 length: 18 amino acids. Germline CDR1 MDHEN, CDR2 SYDVKM. V lost 6 bases to trimming and J lost 0 bases, with 18 bases between them. This CDR3 reads CASSRRLSSSSGANVLTF. CDR3 nucleotide sequence: TGTGCCAGCAGCCGGCGATTATCCTCTAGCTCTGGGGCCAACGTCCTGACTTTC.

In its sample, this clonotype was seen a few times. The chain is built from TRBV28 and TRBJ2-1; TRBD2 aligns across 8 bases. After removal of 5 bases from V and 2 bases from J, the junction contained 17 bases not matched to a gene. This CDR3 contains 19 residues. Germline V gene data show CDR1 as MDHEN and CDR2 as SYDVKM. CDR3: CASSPSSAGGRRPYNEQFF. In DNA form, the CDR3 reads TGTGCCAGCAGTCCGTCCAGCGCGGGGGGAAGACGGCCCTACAATGAGCAGTTCTTC.

Only a few counts were recorded for this clonotype. The chain links TRBV3-1 to TRBJ2-4, with 7 bases identical to TRBD2. Per the germline V gene, CDR1 is LGHDT and CDR2 is YNNKEL (reference sequence). J lost 6 bases, V lost 1 base, and 3 bases had no gene match. The CDR3 runs to 14 residues. The CDR3 here is CASSQVGGTNIQYF. The CDR3 bases are TGTGCCAGCAGCCAAGTCGGGGGGACAAACATTCAGTACTTC. Looking up the rest from reference TRBV3-1 and TRBJ2-4 gives the full variable domain: DTAVSQTPKYLVTQMGNDKSIKCEQNLGHDTMYWYKQDSKKFLKIMFSYNNKELIINETVPNRFSPKSPDKAHLNLHINSLELGDSAVYFCASSQVGGTNIQYFGAGTRLSVL.

V and J are TRBV4-1 and TRBJ2-7, with TRBD1 matching over 7 bases. J gave up 0 bases and V 0 bases, and 14 bases lay outside the gene matches. CDR3 length equals 19 residues. Germline V gene data show CDR1 as MGHRA and CDR2 as YSYEKL. The CDR3 sequence: CASSQEGPLGQAFSYEQYF. The DNA for the CDR3 is TGCGCCAGCAGCCAAGAAGGTCCTTTAGGACAGGCCTTCTCCTACGAGCAGTACTTC.

On this clonotype: This clone may be a read error of a much larger clone one base away. The gene calls are TRBV12-3 or TRBV12-4 and TRBJ2-1; D is unresolved. This CDR3 region has 12 residues. This chain's CDR3 is CAGSLPPNEQFF. The CDR3 bases are TGTGCCGGCAGTTTACCCCCCAATGAGCAGTTCTTC.

The CDR3 region is CASSRIAGGPYEQYF. The CDR3 coding sequence is TGTGCCAGCAGTCGTATAGCGGGAGGTCCCTACGAGCAGTACTTC. The chain joins TRBV6-1 to TRBJ2-7; 10 bases align to TRBD2. V lost 5 bases, J lost 2 bases, and 6 bases stayed unmatched. Germline lookup yields CDR1 MNHNS and CDR2 SASEGT. The CDR3 totals 15 residues.

This clonotype was seen only a few times. CDR3 residues: CASRLQGMNTEAFF. CDR3 coding DNA: TGTGCCAGCCGATTACAGGGCATGAACACTGAAGCTTTCTTT. The V call is TRBV2, the J call TRBJ1-1, with D tentatively TRBD1 (6 bases). V was pared by 8 bases and J by 0 bases, with 13 bases between. This CDR3 comprises 14 residues. CDR1 SNHLY and CDR2 FYNNEI come from the germline V gene.

The genes are TRBV25-1 and TRBJ1-2, with a weak D call TRBD1 (5 bases). In germline, CDR1 is MGHDK, CDR2 SYGVNS. The CDR3 has 15 amino acids. V lost 3 bases, J lost 6 bases, and 17 bases lay in between. The CDR3 protein is CASSDHASGTDGYTF. In DNA form, the CDR3 reads TGTGCCAGCAGTGACCATGCGTCCGGGACGGATGGCTACACCTTC.

The table lists this clonotype with a few counts. The rearrangement joins TRBV7-9 to TRBJ2-5, with 8 bases that match TRBD2. Trimming took 3 bases from V and 5 from J; bases not matched to a gene: 2. The CDR3 totals 13 residues. Per germline, CDR1 SEHNR and CDR2 FQNEAQ (reference sequence). CDR3 bases: TGTGCCAGCAGCTTTAGCGGGATGGAGACCCAGTACTTC. Translation gives CASSFSGMETQYF.

This clonotype was detected only a few times. The rearrangement uses TRBV29-1 and TRBJ2-2; no clear D gene. The CDR3 covers 10 residues. Per germline, CDR1 SQVTM and CDR2 ANQGSEA. V was pared by 4 bases and J by 7 bases, with 4 bases between. CDR3 sequence (DNA): TGCAGCGTTGGGGACGGGGAGCTGTTTTTT. This translates into CSVGDGELFF.

CDR3 nucleotides: TGTGCCAGCCAGGGTGGCCTAGGGGTATATAGCAATCAGCCCCAGCATTTT. Residues: CASQGGLGVYSNQPQHF. The V gene is TRBV6-2 or TRBV6-3, the J gene TRBJ1-5; tentatively, D is TRBD1 (5 bases). The CDR3 runs 17 residues. The V gene lost 8 bases and the J gene lost 0 bases, with 20 bases spanning the gap. Germline CDR1 reads MNHEY; CDR2 reads SVGEGT.

The chain is built from TRBV28 and TRBJ2-5, with 8 bases matching TRBD1. This CDR3 spans 14 amino acids. V lost 5 bases and J lost 5; bases outside the gene matches: 7. Germline V gives CDR1 MDHEN, CDR2 SYDVKM. The CDR3 DNA sequence: TGTGCCAGCAGTCCTGGGACAGGCTCGGAGACCCAGTACTTC. Protein product: CASSPGTGSETQYF.

At least ten counts were recorded for this clonotype. This chain uses TRBV6-1 with TRBJ2-3; possibly TRBD2 for D (6 bases). The V gene lost 1 base and the J gene lost 4 bases, with 18 bases spanning the gap. The V gene's germline CDR1 is MNHNS and CDR2 SASEGT. The CDR3 spans 17 residues. For the CDR3, the DNA is TGTGCCAGCAGTGAAGTGGAGGGGACTTACTCTGCAGATACGCAGTATTTT. This codes for CASSEVEGTYSADTQYF.

Concerning this clonotype: A read error may account for a junction end that differs from germline. This chain joins TRBV25-1 and TRBJ1-2; D may be TRBD1 (5 bases). Germline-derived CDR1 and CDR2 are MGHDK and SYGVNS. The CDR3 extends over 12 amino acids. CDR3 bases: TGTGCCGGCAGAGGGACGTTGGAAGGCTACACCTTC. Translating gives CAGRGTLEGYTF.

The chain is built from TRBV20-1 and TRBJ2-4; 11 bases fit TRBD2. The CDR3 is 15 residues long. V shed 1 base and J 1 base; nucleotides not matched to a gene: 0. Germline assignment: CDR1 DFQATT and CDR2 SNEGSKA (reference sequence). CDR3 in amino acids: CSARASGGAKNIQYF. CDR3 nucleotide sequence: TGCAGTGCTAGAGCTAGCGGGGGGGCCAAAAACATTCAGTACTTC.

This clonotype was detected many times. V gene TRBV12-3 or TRBV12-4 combines with J gene TRBJ2-7; a possible D gene is TRBD2 (5 bases). This CDR3 has 14 residues. Trimming pared 4 bases from V and 2 bases from J, leaving 12 bases between. The CDR3 nucleotides read TGTGCCAGCAGTTGGAGACGGGAAGCCTACGAGCAGTACTTC. It translates to CASSWRREAYEQYF.

The chain combines TRBV19 with TRBJ2-7, with TRBD2 identical over 8 bases. This CDR3 has 13 residues. Germline V CDR1 and CDR2: LNHDA, SQIVND (reference sequence). The ends lost 8 bases at V and 0 bases at J; junction bases unmatched: 3. The CDR3 here is CASATSGSYEQYF. CDR3 bases: TGTGCCAGTGCTACTAGCGGCTCCTACGAGCAGTACTTC. Filled out from reference TRBV19 and TRBJ2-7, the complete variable domain reads DGGITQSPKYLFRKEGQNVTLSCEQNLNHDAMYWYRQDPGQGLRLIYYSQIVNDFQKGDIAEGYSVSREKKESFPLTVTSAQKNPTAFYLCASATSGSYEQYFGPGTRLTVT.

Regarding this clonotype: The CDR3 does not close with the conserved phenylalanine or tryptophan, likely indicating a read error. The chain combines TRBV12-3 or TRBV12-4 with TRBJ2-5; either TRBD1 or TRBD2 may supply D (6 bases each). This CDR3 spans 15 amino acids. The V end was cut by 3 bases, the J end by 11 bases, with 22 bases between. The CDR3 bases are TGTGCCAGCAGTTTTTGGGGGGCAGAACATTGGGAGCAGTACTTA. It translates to CASSFWGAEHWEQYL.

This clonotype came up many times. The V gene is TRBV12-3 or TRBV12-4, the J gene TRBJ2-7, with 12 bases lining up with TRBD1. J was trimmed by 4 bases and V by 5 bases; bases with no gene match: 3. This CDR3 has 14 residues. CDR3 region: CASSRDRGQYEQYF. DNA of the CDR3: TGTGCCAGCAGTCGGGACAGGGGGCAATACGAGCAGTACTTC.